This TCR beta chain is from a study of tumor-infiltrating lymphocytes in primary liver carcinoma. Study-level information: Subjects presented with primary liver carcinoma managed by surgical resection. Spanning 4.2 to 10 cm, the tumors were T1-T3 N0M0.

A primer matching the constant region was used to make TCR beta cDNA from 500 to 650 ng of total RNA. Researchers made the TCR beta libraries by running three nested multiplex PCR rounds with slightly modified ARM-PCR. Two initial PCR rounds of about 11 cycles each paired TRBV1-TRBV30 forward primers with a C-beta reverse primer. TCRdb itself ran the multiplex PCR reads through MiXCR, one entry per CDR3 protein. The sample carries about 310,000 distinct CDR3 sequences, 50% to 60% recorded once. Unsorted whole blood yielded the blood RNA, and germline DNA was also extracted. Before any surgery took place, four milliliters of peripheral blood were collected. In germline, CDR1 is SGHDN, CDR2 FVKESK. V was shortened by 0 bases and J by 1 base, with 12 bases between the two germline ends. The CDR3 contains 16 residues.

The sequence came from a woman aged 25 to 39 with primary liver carcinoma and hepatitis B virus infection. The chain combines TRBV14 with TRBJ1-1; possibly TRBD1 for D (5 bases). The specimen sequenced was peripheral blood. CDR3 nucleotides: TGTGCCAGCAGCCAAGATCAAAGGGGCGGGAACACTGAAGCTTTCTTT. It yields the protein CASSQDQRGGNTEAFF.